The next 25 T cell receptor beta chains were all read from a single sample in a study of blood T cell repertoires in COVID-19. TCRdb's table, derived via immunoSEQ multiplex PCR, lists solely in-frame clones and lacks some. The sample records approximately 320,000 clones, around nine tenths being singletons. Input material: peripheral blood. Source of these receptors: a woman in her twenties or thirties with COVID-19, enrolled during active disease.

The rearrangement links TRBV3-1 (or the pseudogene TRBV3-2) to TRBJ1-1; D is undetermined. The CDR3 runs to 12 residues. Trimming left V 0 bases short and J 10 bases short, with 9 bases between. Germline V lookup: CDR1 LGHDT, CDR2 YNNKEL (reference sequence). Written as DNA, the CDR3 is TGTGCCAGCAGCCAAGACGAGGGCGTAGCTTTCTTT. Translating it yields CASSQDEGVAFF.

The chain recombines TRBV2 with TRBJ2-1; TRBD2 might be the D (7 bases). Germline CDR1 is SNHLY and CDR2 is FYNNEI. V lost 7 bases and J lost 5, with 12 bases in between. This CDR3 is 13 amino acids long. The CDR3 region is CASTGGPHNEQFF. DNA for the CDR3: TGTGCCAGCACGGGGGGCCCTCACAATGAGCAGTTCTTC.

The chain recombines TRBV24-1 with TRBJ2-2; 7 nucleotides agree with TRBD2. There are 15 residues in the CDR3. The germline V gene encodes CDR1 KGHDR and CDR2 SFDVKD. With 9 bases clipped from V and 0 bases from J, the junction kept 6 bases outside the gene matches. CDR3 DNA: TGTGCCACCGGGGAGGGACGGACGAACACCGGGGAGCTGTTTTTT. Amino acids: CATGEGRTNTGELFF.

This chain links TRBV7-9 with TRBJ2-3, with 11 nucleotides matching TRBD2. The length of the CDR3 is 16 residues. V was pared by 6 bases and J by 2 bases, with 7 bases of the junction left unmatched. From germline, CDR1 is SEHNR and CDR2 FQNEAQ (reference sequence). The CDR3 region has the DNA TGTGCCAGCAGTTTTTTAGCGGGGGGGCCCACAGATACGCAGTATTTT. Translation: CASSFLAGGPTDTQYF.

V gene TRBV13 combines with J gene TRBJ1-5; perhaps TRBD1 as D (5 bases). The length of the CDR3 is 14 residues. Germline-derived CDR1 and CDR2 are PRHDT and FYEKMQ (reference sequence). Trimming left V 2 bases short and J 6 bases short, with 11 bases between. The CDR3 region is CASSLMGGPQPQHF. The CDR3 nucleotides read TGTGCCAGCAGCTTAATGGGGGGACCTCAGCCCCAGCATTTT.

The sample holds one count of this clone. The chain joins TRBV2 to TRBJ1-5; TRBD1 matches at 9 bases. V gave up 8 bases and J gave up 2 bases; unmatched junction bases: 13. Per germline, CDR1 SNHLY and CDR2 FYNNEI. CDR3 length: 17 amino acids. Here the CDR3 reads CASGGQGRGWGNQPQHF. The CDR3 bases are TGTGCCAGCGGCGGACAGGGGCGGGGTTGGGGCAATCAGCCCCAGCATTTT.

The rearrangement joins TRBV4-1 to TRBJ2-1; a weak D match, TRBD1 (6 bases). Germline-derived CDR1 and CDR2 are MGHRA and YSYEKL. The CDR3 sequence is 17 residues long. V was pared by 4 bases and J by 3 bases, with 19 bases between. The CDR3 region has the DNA TGCGCCAGCAGCCTAACCCTCAGGGGATATAGCTACAATGAGCAGTTCTTC. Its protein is CASSLTLRGYSYNEQFF.

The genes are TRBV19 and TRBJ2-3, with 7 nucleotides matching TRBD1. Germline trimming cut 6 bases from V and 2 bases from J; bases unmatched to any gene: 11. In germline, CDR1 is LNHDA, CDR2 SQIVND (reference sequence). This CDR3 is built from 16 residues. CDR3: CASSESRGHHTDTQYF. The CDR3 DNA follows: TGTGCCAGTAGCGAGAGTAGGGGGCACCACACAGATACGCAGTATTTT.

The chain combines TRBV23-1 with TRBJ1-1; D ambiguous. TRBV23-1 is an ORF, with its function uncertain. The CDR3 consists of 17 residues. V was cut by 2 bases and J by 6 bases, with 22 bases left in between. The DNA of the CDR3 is TGCGCCAGCAGTCAAAGCACAATCAGGAGGGTGTGGGCTGAAGCTTTCTTT. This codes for CASSQSTIRRVWAEAFF.

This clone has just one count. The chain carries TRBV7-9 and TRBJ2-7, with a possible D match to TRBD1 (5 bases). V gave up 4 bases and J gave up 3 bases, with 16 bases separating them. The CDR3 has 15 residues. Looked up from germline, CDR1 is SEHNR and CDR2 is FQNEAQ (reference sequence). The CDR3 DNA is TGTGCCAGCAGCTCGGCAGGGTCTCTACACTACGAGCAGTACTTC. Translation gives CASSSAGSLHYEQYF.

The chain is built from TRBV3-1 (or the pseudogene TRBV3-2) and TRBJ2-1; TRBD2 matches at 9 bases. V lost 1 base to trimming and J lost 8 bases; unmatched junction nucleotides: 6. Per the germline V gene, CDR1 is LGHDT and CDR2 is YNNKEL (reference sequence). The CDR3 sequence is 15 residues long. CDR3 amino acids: CASSQGSGGPDEQFF. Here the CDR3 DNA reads TGTGCCAGCAGCCAAGGGAGCGGGGGGCCTGATGAGCAGTTCTTC.

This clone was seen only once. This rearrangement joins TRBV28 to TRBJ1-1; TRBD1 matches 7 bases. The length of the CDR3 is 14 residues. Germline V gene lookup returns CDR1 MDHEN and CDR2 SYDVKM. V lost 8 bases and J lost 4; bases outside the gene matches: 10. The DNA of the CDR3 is TGTGCCAGCGGGGGGCGCAGGGGGAGCACTGAAGCTTTCTTT. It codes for CASGGRRGSTEAFF. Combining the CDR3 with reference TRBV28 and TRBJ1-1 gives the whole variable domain DVKVTQSSRYLVKRTGEKVFLECVQDMDHENMFWYRQDPGLGLRLIYFSYDVKMKEKGDIPEGYSVSREKKERFSLILESASTNQTSMYLCASGGRRGSTEAFFGQGTRLTVV.

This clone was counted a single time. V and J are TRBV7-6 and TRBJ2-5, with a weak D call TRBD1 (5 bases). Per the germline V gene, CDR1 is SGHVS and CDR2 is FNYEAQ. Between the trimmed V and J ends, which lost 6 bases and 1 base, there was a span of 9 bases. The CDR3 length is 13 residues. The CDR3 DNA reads TGTGCCAGCAGTGGCAGGGTCCAAGAGACCCAGTACTTC. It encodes CASSGRVQETQYF.

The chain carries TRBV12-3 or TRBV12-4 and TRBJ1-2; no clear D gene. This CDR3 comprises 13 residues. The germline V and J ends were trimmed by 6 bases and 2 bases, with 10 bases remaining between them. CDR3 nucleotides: TGTGCCAGCAGCCCGTTCTTAAACTATGGCTACACCTTC. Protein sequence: CASSPFLNYGYTF.

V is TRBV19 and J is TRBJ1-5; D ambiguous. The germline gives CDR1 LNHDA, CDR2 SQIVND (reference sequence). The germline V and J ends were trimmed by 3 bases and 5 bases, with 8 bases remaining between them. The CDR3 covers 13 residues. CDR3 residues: CASSIGGHQPQHF. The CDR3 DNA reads TGTGCCAGTAGTATTGGCGGCCATCAGCCCCAGCATTTT.

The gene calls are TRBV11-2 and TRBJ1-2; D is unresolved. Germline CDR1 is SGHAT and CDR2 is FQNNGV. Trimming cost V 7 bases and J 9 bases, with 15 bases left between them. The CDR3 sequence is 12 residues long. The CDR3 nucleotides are TGTGCCAGCACCCCCCTGAGCGGGCGCTACACCTTC. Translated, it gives CASTPLSGRYTF.

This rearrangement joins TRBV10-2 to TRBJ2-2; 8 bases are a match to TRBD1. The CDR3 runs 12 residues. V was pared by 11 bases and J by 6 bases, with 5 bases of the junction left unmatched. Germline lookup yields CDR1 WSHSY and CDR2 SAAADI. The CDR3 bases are TGCGCCCACGGACAGGGCTCCGGGGAGCTGTTTTTT. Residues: CAHGQGSGELFF.

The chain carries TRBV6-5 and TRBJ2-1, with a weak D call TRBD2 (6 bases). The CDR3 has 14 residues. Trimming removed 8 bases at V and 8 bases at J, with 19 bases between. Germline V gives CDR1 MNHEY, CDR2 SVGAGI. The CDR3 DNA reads TGTGCCAGCTCAGTAAGGACTGGGAGGCATGAGCAGTTCTTC. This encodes CASSVRTGRHEQFF.

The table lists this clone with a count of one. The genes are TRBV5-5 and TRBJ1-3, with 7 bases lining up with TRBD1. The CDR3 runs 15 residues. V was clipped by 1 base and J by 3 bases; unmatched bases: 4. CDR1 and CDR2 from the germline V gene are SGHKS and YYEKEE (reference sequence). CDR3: CASSLRGLRGNTIYF. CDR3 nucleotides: TGTGCCAGCAGCTTGAGGGGGCTACGTGGAAACACCATATATTTT.

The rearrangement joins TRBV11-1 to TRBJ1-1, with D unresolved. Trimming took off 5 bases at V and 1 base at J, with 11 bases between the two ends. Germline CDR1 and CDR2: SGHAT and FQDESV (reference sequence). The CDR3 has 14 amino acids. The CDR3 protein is CASSLPRQNTEAFF. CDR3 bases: TGTGCCAGCAGCCTACCTCGACAGAACACTGAAGCTTTCTTT.

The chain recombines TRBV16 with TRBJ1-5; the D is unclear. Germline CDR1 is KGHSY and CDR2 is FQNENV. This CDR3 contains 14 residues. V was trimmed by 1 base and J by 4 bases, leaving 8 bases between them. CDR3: CASSQLERNQPQHF. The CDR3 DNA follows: TGTGCCAGCAGCCAATTGGAGAGAAATCAGCCCCAGCATTTT.

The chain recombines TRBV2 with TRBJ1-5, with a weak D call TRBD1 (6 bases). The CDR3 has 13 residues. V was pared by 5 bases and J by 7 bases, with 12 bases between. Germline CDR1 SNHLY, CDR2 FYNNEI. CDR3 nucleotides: TGTGCCAGCAGTCCTGGGACACAGCAGCCCCAGCATTTT. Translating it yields CASSPGTQQPQHF.

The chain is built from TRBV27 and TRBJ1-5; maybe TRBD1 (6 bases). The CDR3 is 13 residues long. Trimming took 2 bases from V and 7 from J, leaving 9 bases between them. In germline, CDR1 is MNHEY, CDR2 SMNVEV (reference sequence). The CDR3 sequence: CASSLEGGQPQHF. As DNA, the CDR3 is TGTGCCAGCAGTTTAGAGGGGGGGCAGCCCCAGCATTTT.

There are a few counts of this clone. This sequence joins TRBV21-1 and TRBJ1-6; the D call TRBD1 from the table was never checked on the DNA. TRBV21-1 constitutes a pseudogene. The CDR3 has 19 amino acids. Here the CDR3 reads CASSKPPISQGAVESPLHF. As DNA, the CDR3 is TGTGCCAGCAGCAAACCCCCCATTTCCCAGGGGGCTGTAGAGTCACCCCTCCACTTT.

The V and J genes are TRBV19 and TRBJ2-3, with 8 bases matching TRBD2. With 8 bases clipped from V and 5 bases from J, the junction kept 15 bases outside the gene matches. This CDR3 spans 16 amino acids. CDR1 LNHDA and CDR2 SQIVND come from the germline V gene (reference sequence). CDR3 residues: CASGPGGAKYGDTQYF. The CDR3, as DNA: TGTGCCAGTGGCCCCGGGGGGGCAAAGTACGGAGATACGCAGTATTTT.